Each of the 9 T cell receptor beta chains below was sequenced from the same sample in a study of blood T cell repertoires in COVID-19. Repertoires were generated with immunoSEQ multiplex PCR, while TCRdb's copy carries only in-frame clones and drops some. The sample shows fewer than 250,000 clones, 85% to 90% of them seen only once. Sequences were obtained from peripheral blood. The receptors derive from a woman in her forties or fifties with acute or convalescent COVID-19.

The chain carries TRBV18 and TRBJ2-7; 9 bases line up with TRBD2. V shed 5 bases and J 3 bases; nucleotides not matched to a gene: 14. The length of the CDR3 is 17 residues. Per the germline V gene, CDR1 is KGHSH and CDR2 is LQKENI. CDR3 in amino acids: CASSSLEGLAGIYEQYF. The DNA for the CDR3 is TGTGCCAGCTCATCACTGGAGGGGCTAGCGGGAATCTACGAGCAGTACTTC. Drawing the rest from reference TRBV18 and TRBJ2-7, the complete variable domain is NAGVMQNPRHLVRRRGQEARLRCSPMKGHSHVYWYRQLPEEGLKFMVYLQKENIIDESGMPKERFSAEFPKEGPSILRIQQVVRGDSAAYFCASSSLEGLAGIYEQYFGPGTRLTVT.

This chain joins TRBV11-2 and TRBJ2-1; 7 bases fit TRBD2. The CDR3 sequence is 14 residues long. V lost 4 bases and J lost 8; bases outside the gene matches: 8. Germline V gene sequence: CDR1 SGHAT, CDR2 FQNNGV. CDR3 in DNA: TGTGCCAGCAGCTCATTAGCGGGTGTATATGAGCAGTTCTTC. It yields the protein CASSSLAGVYEQFF.

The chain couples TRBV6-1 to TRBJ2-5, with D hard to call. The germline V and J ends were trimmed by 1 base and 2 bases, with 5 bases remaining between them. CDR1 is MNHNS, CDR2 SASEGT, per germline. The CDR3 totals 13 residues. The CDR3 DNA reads TGTGCCAGCAGTGAAGGGCATCAAGAGACCCAGTACTTC. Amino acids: CASSEGHQETQYF.

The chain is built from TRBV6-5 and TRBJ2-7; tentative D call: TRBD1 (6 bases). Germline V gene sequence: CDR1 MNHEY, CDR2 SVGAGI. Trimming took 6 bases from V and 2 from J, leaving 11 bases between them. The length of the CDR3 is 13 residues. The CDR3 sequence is CASSLGAAYEQYF. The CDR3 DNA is TGTGCCAGCAGCTTGGGGGCGGCCTACGAGCAGTACTTC.

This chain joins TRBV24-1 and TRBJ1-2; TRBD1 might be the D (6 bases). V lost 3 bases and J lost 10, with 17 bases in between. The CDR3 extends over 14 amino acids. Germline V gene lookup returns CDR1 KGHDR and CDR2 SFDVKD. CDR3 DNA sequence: TGTGCCACCAGTGATCGGGACACTTCTATTCACTACACCTTC. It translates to CATSDRDTSIHYTF.

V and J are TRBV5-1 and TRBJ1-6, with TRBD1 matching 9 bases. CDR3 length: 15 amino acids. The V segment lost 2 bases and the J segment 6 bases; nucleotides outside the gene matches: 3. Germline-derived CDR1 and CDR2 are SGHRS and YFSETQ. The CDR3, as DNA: TGCGCCAGCAGCTTCGACAGGGGGGCTAATTCACCCCTCCACTTT. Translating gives CASSFDRGANSPLHF.

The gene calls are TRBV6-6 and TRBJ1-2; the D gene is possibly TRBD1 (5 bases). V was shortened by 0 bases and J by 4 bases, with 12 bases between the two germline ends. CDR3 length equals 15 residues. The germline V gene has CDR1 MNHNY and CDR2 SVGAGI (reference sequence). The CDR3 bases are TGTGCCAGCAGTTACTCGGGACTCGGAGGCTATGGCTACACCTTC. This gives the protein CASSYSGLGGYGYTF.

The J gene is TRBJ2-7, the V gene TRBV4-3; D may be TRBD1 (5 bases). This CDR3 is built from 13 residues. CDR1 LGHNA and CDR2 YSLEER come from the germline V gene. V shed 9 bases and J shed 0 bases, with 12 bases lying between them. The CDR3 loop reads CASGWQGSYEQYF. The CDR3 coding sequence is TGCGCCAGTGGGTGGCAGGGCTCCTACGAGCAGTACTTC.

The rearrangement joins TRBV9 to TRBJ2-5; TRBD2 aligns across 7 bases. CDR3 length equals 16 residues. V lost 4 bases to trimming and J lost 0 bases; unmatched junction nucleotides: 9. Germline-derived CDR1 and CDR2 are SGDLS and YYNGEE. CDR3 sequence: CASSPRLALYQETQYF. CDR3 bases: TGTGCCAGCAGCCCGCGACTAGCTCTTTACCAAGAGACCCAGTACTTC.